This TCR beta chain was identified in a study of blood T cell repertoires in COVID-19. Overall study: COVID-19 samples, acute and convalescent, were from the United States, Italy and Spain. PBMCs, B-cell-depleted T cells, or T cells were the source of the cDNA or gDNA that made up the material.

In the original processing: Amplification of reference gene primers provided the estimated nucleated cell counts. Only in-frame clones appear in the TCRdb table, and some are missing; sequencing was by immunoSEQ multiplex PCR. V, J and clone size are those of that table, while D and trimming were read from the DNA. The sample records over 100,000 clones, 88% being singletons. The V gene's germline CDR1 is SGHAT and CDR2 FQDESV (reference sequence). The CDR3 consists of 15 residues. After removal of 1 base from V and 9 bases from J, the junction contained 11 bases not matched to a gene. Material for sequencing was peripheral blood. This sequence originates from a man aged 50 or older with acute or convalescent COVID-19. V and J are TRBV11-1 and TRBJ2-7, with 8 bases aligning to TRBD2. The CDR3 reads CASSLELAASGVQYF. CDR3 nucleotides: TGTGCCAGCAGCTTAGAACTAGCGGCCTCAGGGGTGCAGTACTTC.